These 15 T cell receptor beta chains share one sample of origin, sequenced in a study of spatial heterogeneity in lung cancer. TCRdb re-derived calls from the 5' RACE reads in MiXCR, one entry per CDR3 protein. The sample lists around 47,000 distinct CDR3 sequences, roughly 8.1% occurring once. Stated time point: blood at routine non-recurrence follow-up after resection. Unsorted whole RNA from tumor, nontumor lung or frozen PBMC underwent sequencing. The starting material was PBMCs, obtained at follow-up. The receptors originated from a female donor with early-stage non-small cell lung cancer.

This clonotype was counted ten times or more. The rearrangement uses TRBV9 and TRBJ1-1; D might be TRBD1 (5 bases). V was pared by 4 bases and J by 4 bases, with 17 bases between. This CDR3 has 15 amino acids. CDR1 is SGDLS, CDR2 YYNGEE, per germline. For the CDR3, the DNA is TGTGCCAGCAGCCCTTACACCGCCGGGACCACTGAAGCTTTCTTT. This encodes CASSPYTAGTTEAFF.

Comments on this clonotype: A much larger clone sits a single nucleotide away, making a read error possible. The V and J genes are TRBV12-3 or TRBV12-4 and TRBJ2-2, with unresolved D. The length of the CDR3 is 12 residues. CDR3 sequence reads: CTSSRDTGELFF. The CDR3 DNA sequence: TGTACCAGCAGCCGGGACACCGGGGAGCTGTTTTTT.

This clonotype was found a few times. The chain employs TRBV5-4 and TRBJ1-2, with a weak D call TRBD1 (5 bases). The germline V gene encodes CDR1 SGHNT and CDR2 YYREEE (reference sequence). The CDR3 has 16 residues. Trimming cost V 2 bases and J 4 bases, with 18 bases left between them. This CDR3 reads CASSLNPGLGGYGYTF. The CDR3, as DNA: TGTGCCAGCAGCTTAAATCCGGGACTCGGAGGCTATGGCTACACCTTC.

This clonotype was detected many times. V usage is TRBV5-1 and J usage is TRBJ2-5, with D hard to call. CDR1 SGHRS and CDR2 YFSETQ come from the germline V gene. V was cut by 7 bases and J by 5 bases, with 18 bases left in between. The CDR3 length is 14 residues. The CDR3: CASAQSTLRETQYF. The CDR3 region has the DNA TGCGCCAGCGCCCAGAGCACATTGAGGGAGACCCAGTACTTC. The full variable domain, completed using reference TRBV5-1 and TRBJ2-5, is KAGVTQTPRYLIKTRGQQVTLSCSPISGHRSVSWYQQTPGQGLQFLFEYFSETQRNKGNFPGRFSGRQFSNSRSEMNVSTLELGDSALYLCASAQSTLRETQYFGPGTRLLVL.

This clonotype was counted only a few times. This chain joins TRBV7-9 and TRBJ1-2, with TRBD1 matching 7 bases. Germline-derived CDR1 and CDR2 are SEHNR and FQNEAQ (reference sequence). The V and J ends lost 1 base and 8 bases, in that order; junction bases with no gene match: 1. This CDR3 is built from 12 residues. The CDR3 spells CASSLDRGGYTF. The CDR3 DNA reads TGTGCCAGCAGCTTAGACAGGGGAGGCTACACCTTC.

The CDR3 region is CASSGGVAQPQHF. Written as DNA, the CDR3 is TGTGCCAGCTCTGGGGGGGTAGCTCAGCCCCAGCATTTT. V is TRBV11-2 and J is TRBJ1-5; D may be TRBD1 (5 bases). The CDR3 covers 13 residues. Germline V lookup: CDR1 SGHAT, CDR2 FQNNGV. Trimming removed 8 bases from V and 6 bases from J, with 14 bases in between. Full variable domain (rest looked up from reference TRBV11-2 and TRBJ1-5): EAGVAQSPRYKIIEKRQSVAFWCNPISGHATLYWYQQILGQGPKLLIQFQNNGVVDDSQLPKDRFSAERLKGVDSTLKIQPAKLEDSAVYLCASSGGVAQPQHFGDGTRLSIL.

This clonotype was observed a handful of times. For the CDR3, the DNA is TGTGCCAGCAGTTTAGACCCCAGGAGACAAGAGACCCAGTACTTC. This translates into CASSLDPRRQETQYF. The V gene is TRBV27, the J gene TRBJ2-5, with unresolved D. Looked up from germline, CDR1 is MNHEY and CDR2 is SMNVEV (reference sequence). The CDR3 sequence is 15 residues long. Deletions cut 2 bases from V and 2 bases from J, with 12 bases between.

The table lists this clonotype with many counts. This sequence joins TRBV2 and TRBJ1-5, with D unresolved. The V gene lost 1 base and the J gene lost 4 bases, with 11 bases spanning the gap. Germline CDR1 reads SNHLY; CDR2 reads FYNNEI. This CDR3 is built from 15 residues. The CDR3 DNA sequence: TGTGCCAGCAGTGAAGACAGCCACTCAAATCAGCCCCAGCATTTT. Protein: CASSEDSHSNQPQHF.

This clonotype was observed at least ten times. The rearrangement uses TRBV4-2 and TRBJ2-7; either TRBD1 or TRBD2 may supply D (5 bases each). The CDR3 loop spans 14 amino acids. Germline loops: CDR1 LGHNA, CDR2 YNFKEQ. V dropped 8 bases and J dropped 2 bases, with 16 bases sitting between them. This CDR3 is CASSSGTEPYEQYF. The DNA for the CDR3 is TGTGCCAGCTCCTCCGGGACGGAGCCCTACGAGCAGTACTTC.

This clonotype was counted many times. The V call is TRBV10-2, the J call TRBJ1-4, with 7 bases that match TRBD1. From germline, CDR1 is WSHSY and CDR2 SAAADI. The CDR3 is 15 residues long. Germline trimming cut 3 bases from V and 0 bases from J; bases unmatched to any gene: 1. CDR3: CASSDQGATNEKLFF. CDR3 DNA sequence: TGCGCCAGCAGTGACCAGGGGGCAACTAATGAAAAACTGTTTTTT.

The J gene is TRBJ2-3, the V gene TRBV2; unclear D gene. The CDR3 is made up of 12 amino acids. The germline V and J ends were trimmed by 3 bases and 3 bases, with 4 bases remaining between them. Per the germline V gene, CDR1 is SNHLY and CDR2 is FYNNEI. In nucleotides, the CDR3 is TGTGCCAGCAGTGATGAGACAGATACGCAGTATTTT. Its protein product is CASSDETDTQYF.

The rearrangement joins TRBV14 to TRBJ2-1, with 10 bases lining up with TRBD2. The V gene's germline CDR1 is SGHDN and CDR2 FVKESK. The CDR3 length is 16 residues. After removal of 0 bases from V and 7 bases from J, the junction contained 6 bases not matched to a gene. The CDR3 is CASSQDRSSGGNEQFF. The DNA of the CDR3 is TGTGCCAGCAGCCAAGATAGGTCTAGCGGGGGAAATGAGCAGTTCTTC.

J is TRBJ1-1 and V is TRBV28; D remains ambiguous. The CDR3 totals 15 residues. Per the germline V gene, CDR1 is MDHEN and CDR2 is SYDVKM. Between the trimmed V and J ends, which lost 2 bases and 4 bases, there was a span of 14 bases. CDR3 sequence (DNA): TGTGCCAGCAGTTTAGTTGAGCGGACCGCCACTGAAGCTTTCTTT. Protein: CASSLVERTATEAFF.

This clonotype was detected a few times. The rearrangement uses TRBV18 and TRBJ2-3; 7 nucleotides align to TRBD2. Germline assignment: CDR1 KGHSH and CDR2 LQKENI. The CDR3 has 15 residues. V lost 3 bases and J lost 2; bases outside the gene matches: 5. The CDR3 nucleotides read TGTGCCAGCTCACCGCTGCGGGGGTCCACAGATACGCAGTATTTT. Translated: CASSPLRGSTDTQYF.

This clonotype has more than one count but fewer than ten. The V and J genes are TRBV7-9 and TRBJ1-4; weak D call: TRBD1 (6 bases). V was shortened by 8 bases and J by 3 bases, with 13 bases between the two germline ends. The CDR3 extends over 14 amino acids. The germline V gene encodes CDR1 SEHNR and CDR2 FQNEAQ (reference sequence). CDR3 amino acids: CASGDGQPNEKLFF. The CDR3 coding sequence is TGTGCCAGCGGGGATGGACAGCCTAATGAAAAACTGTTTTTT.